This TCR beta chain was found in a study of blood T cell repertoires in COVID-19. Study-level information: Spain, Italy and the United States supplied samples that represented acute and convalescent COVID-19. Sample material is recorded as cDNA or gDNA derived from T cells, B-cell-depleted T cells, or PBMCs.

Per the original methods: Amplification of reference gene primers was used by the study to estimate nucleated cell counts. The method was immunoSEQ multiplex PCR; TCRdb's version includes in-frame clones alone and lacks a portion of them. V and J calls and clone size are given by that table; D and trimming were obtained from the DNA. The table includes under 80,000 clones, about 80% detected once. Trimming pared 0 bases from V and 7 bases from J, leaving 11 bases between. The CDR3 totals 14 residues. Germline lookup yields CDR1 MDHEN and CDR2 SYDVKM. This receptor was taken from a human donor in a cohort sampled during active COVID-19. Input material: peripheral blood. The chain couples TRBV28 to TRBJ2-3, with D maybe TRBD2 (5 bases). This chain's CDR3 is CASSLWSGRNTQYF. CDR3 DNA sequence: TGTGCCAGCAGTTTATGGAGCGGCAGGAATACGCAGTATTTT.